The 11 T cell receptor beta chains reported below all come from one sample, sequenced in a study of CD8 T cells in ankylosing spondylitis. Each CDR3 protein is one row after TCRdb ran MiXCR on the 5' RACE reads. This table holds approximately 100,000 distinct CDR3 sequences, more than 20% found once. Sequenced input: synovial fluid, either unsorted or a sorted T cell fraction (not recorded which). These receptors were obtained from a male donor with ankylosing spondylitis.

This clonotype was counted only a few times. V and J are TRBV11-3 and TRBJ1-4; D is unresolved. The CDR3 is 14 residues long. Germline CDR1 reads SGHNT; CDR2 reads YENEEA. The germline V and J ends were trimmed by 3 bases and 4 bases, with 9 bases remaining between them. CDR3 amino acids: CASSFGPINEKLFF. For the CDR3, the DNA is TGTGCCAGCAGCTTCGGACCGATTAATGAAAAACTGTTTTTT.

The CDR3 coding sequence is TGTGCCAGCAGCTGGGGAGGCTCCCACACCGGGGAGCTGTTTTTT. Residues: CASSWGGSHTGELFF. The chain joins TRBV7-2 to TRBJ2-2, with D possibly being TRBD2 (6 bases). The CDR3 runs 15 residues. V lost 4 bases and J 3 bases, leaving 12 bases between the germline ends. Germline V gene lookup returns CDR1 SGHTA and CDR2 FQGNSA.

The V call is TRBV2, the J call TRBJ2-3, with D possibly being TRBD2 (5 bases). The V end was cut by 9 bases, the J end by 2 bases, with 15 bases between. Germline lookup yields CDR1 SNHLY and CDR2 FYNNEI. The CDR3 contains 14 residues. The CDR3 protein is CASRVQRNTDTQYF. CDR3 DNA sequence: TGTGCCAGTAGAGTGCAGCGGAACACAGATACGCAGTATTTT. Full variable domain (rest looked up from reference TRBV2 and TRBJ2-3): EPEVTQTPSHQVTQMGQEVILRCVPISNHLYFYWYRQILGQKVEFLVSFYNNEISEKSEIFDDQFSVERPDGSNFTLKIRSTKLEDSAMYFCASRVQRNTDTQYFGPGTRLTVL.

This clonotype was counted a single time. This chain joins TRBV19 and TRBJ1-1; D is possibly TRBD1 (6 bases). The CDR3 runs 13 residues. Between the trimmed V and J ends, which lost 6 bases and 6 bases, there was a span of 14 bases. In germline, CDR1 is LNHDA, CDR2 SQIVND (reference sequence). CDR3 nucleotide sequence: TGTGCCAGTAGCATCCGCGGGGGCGCTGAAGCTTTCTTT. This encodes CASSIRGGAEAFF.

The V call is TRBV24-1, the J call TRBJ1-2, with TRBD1 matching over 10 bases. Looked up from germline, CDR1 is KGHDR and CDR2 is SFDVKD. The junction had 3 bases not matched to a gene; V was cut back by 2 bases and J by 4 bases. The length of the CDR3 is 15 residues. CDR3 nucleotides: TGTGCCACCAGTGATTCGGGACAGGGGACCTATGGCTACACCTTC. This encodes CATSDSGQGTYGYTF.

This clonotype has only a few counts. The CDR3 DNA reads TGTGCCAGCAGCTTAACCCACTACAATGAGCAGTTCTTC. This gives the protein CASSLTHYNEQFF. The gene calls are TRBV7-2 and TRBJ2-1; no clear D. Trimming shortened V by 2 bases and J by 3 bases, and 5 bases separated the two germline ends. This CDR3 comprises 13 residues. Germline lookup yields CDR1 SGHTA and CDR2 FQGNSA.

V and J are TRBV7-9 and TRBJ1-2, with 7 bases aligning to TRBD1. From germline, CDR1 is SEHNR and CDR2 FQNEAQ (reference sequence). The CDR3 is 12 residues long. V gave up 5 bases and J gave up 7 bases; unmatched junction bases: 4. The CDR3 sequence: CASSGHRGGYTF. In DNA, the CDR3 is TGTGCCAGCAGCGGCCACAGGGGTGGCTACACCTTC.

The rearrangement links TRBV20-1 to TRBJ2-7, with 13 bases fitting TRBD2. Germline CDR1 reads DFQATT; CDR2 reads SNEGSKA (reference sequence). The CDR3 consists of 13 residues. With V trimmed by 6 bases and J by 4 bases, 3 bases remained unmatched. CDR3: CSAGTSGNYEQYV. The DNA of the CDR3 is TGCAGTGCGGGGACTAGCGGGAATTACGAGCAGTACGTC.

This chain uses TRBV7-9 with TRBJ2-1; 13 positions agree with TRBD2. The V segment lost 5 bases and the J segment 8 bases; nucleotides outside the gene matches: 9. This CDR3 has 16 residues. The germline V gene has CDR1 SEHNR and CDR2 FQNEAQ (reference sequence). CDR3 DNA sequence: TGTGCCAGCAGCCTAGACGGACTAGCGGGAGCCGATGAGCAGTTCTTC. This codes for CASSLDGLAGADEQFF.

The rearrangement links TRBV12-3 or TRBV12-4 to TRBJ2-1, with TRBD2 matching 10 bases. The CDR3 is 17 residues long. V shed 3 bases and J 4 bases; nucleotides not matched to a gene: 9. CDR3 DNA sequence: TGTGCCAGCAGTTTGGTAGCGGGAGGAGGATGGTACAATGAGCAGTTCTTC. Protein product: CASSLVAGGGWYNEQFF.

The rearrangement uses TRBV7-9 and TRBJ1-2; the D gene is possibly TRBD1 (5 bases). Trimming took 4 bases from V and 7 from J, leaving 16 bases between them. This CDR3 is built from 14 residues. The V gene's germline CDR1 is SEHNR and CDR2 FQNEAQ (reference sequence). This CDR3 is CASSSSGTHTGYTF. CDR3 bases: TGTGCCAGCAGCTCTTCCGGGACTCATACTGGCTACACCTTC.